This T cell receptor beta chain was recorded in a study of blood T cell repertoires in COVID-19. The CDR3 runs 15 residues. V was cut by 0 bases and J by 4 bases, with 8 bases left in between. CDR1 KGHDR and CDR2 SFDVKD come from the germline V gene. The assay was immunoSEQ multiplex PCR, and TCRdb's table has in-frame clones only and misses some. Of 200,000 to 250,000 clones listed, about 83% are singletons. The chain combines TRBV24-1 with TRBJ2-2; D gene uncertain. The sample was peripheral blood. This clonotype originated in a woman younger than 45 with COVID-19, enrolled during active disease. This chain's CDR3 is CATSDLGRSTGELFF. DNA of the CDR3: TGTGCCACCAGTGATTTGGGCAGGTCCACCGGGGAGCTGTTTTTT.